The rows below give T cell receptor beta chains drawn from one sample of a study of blood T cell repertoires in COVID-19. Using immunoSEQ multiplex PCR, the repertoire was profiled, and TCRdb retains in-frame clones only, with some absent. This sample has about 300,000 clones, with approximately 90% found just once. Sequencing input: peripheral blood. The receptors derive from a woman between 25 and 40 years old who had recovered from COVID-19. CDR3s include the opening cysteine and the closing phenylalanine or tryptophan. D genes are given only for firm matches. Only part of the rows carry a size: once, few, many, or a class if the clone is expanded.

TRBJ1-1	NA	NA	TRBV19	CASSATFTEAFF	TGTGCCAGTAGTGCGACATTCACTGAAGCTTTCTTT
TRBJ2-7	NA	NA	TRBV12-3/TRBV12-4	CASSLPTAYEQYF	TGTGCCAGCAGTTTACCCACGGCCTACGAGCAGTACTTC
TRBJ1-3	NA	NA	TRBV29-1	CSVRTLGNTIYF	TGCAGCGTTCGGACATTAGGAAACACCATATATTTT
TRBJ2-3	NA	TRBD2	TRBV6-2/TRBV6-3	CASSYSIRLAGGRGADTQYF	TGTGCCAGCAGTTACTCGATACGTCTAGCGGGGGGGCGAGGAGCAGATACGCAGTATTTT
TRBJ2-7	NA	NA	TRBV11-2	CASSPIYRAGYEQYF	TGTGCCAGCAGCCCCATCTACAGGGCCGGATACGAGCAGTACTTC
TRBJ2-4	NA	NA	TRBV27	CATRVWGDHKNIQYF	TGTGCCACCAGGGTCTGGGGGGATCACAAAAACATTCAGTACTTC
TRBJ1-4	NA	NA	TRBV30	CAWRSRDEKLFF	TGTGCCTGGAGATCCAGGGATGAAAAACTGTTTTTT
TRBJ2-2	once	NA	TRBV12-3/TRBV12-4	CATRGPGELFF	TGTGCCACTCGAGGCCCCGGGGAGCTGTTTTTT
TRBJ1-2	once	TRBD1	TRBV5-1	CASSPTGGRGYTF	TGCGCCAGCAGCCCGACAGGGGGCAGGGGCTACACCTTC
TRBJ2-3	once	TRBD2	TRBV28	CASRLPGTSGTDTQYF	TGTGCCAGCAGGCTACCCGGGACTAGCGGCACAGATACGCAGTATTTT
TRBJ1-2	NA	TRBD1	TRBV4-2	CASSQDPGMTGVGYTF	TGTGCCAGCAGCCAAGACCCGGGAATGACAGGGGTTGGCTACACCTTC
TRBJ1-5	few	TRBD1	TRBV6-1	CASSGRQGLTFGNQPQHF	TGTGCCAGCAGTGGACGACAGGGCCTCACCTTCGGGAATCAGCCCCAGCATTTT
TRBJ1-6	NA	TRBD1	TRBV15	CATRSGTGGNSPLHF	TGTGCCACCAGATCCGGGACAGGTGGTAATTCACCCCTCCACTTT
TRBJ1-1	NA	NA	TRBV29-1	CSVLWELRNTEAFF	TGCAGCGTTTTATGGGAGCTGAGAAACACTGAAGCTTTCTTT
TRBJ1-6	NA	NA	TRBV2	CASTSSMNSPLHF	TGTGCCAGCACGTCCAGTATGAATTCACCCCTCCACTTT
TRBJ2-2	NA	NA	TRBV30	CAWRVTGNTGELFF	TGTGCCTGGAGAGTGACAGGGAACACCGGGGAGCTGTTTTTT
TRBJ1-5	NA	NA	TRBV19	CASSGSGAFNQPQHF	TGTGCCAGTAGTGGATCAGGGGCCTTCAATCAGCCCCAGCATTTT
TRBJ2-7	NA	NA	TRBV21-1	CASSKVGDLNEQYF	TGTGCCAGCAGCAAAGTCGGGGATCTAAACGAGCAGTACTTC
TRBJ2-5	NA	NA	TRBV30	CAWSSGIGQETQYF	TGTGCCTGGTCATCCGGTATCGGCCAAGAGACCCAGTACTTC
TRBJ2-3	NA	TRBD2	TRBV10-3	CAISDLAGGDTQYF	TGTGCCATCAGCGATCTAGCGGGGGGGGATACGCAGTATTTT
TRBJ1-5	NA	TRBD1	TRBV4-2	CASSQPGEGAYGQPQHF	TGTGCCAGCAGCCAACCGGGAGAGGGGGCCTATGGTCAGCCCCAGCATTTT
TRBJ1-2	NA	TRBD1	TRBV28	CASSDGQGSVYGYTF	TGTGCCAGCAGTGACGGACAGGGTTCTGTCTATGGCTACACCTTC
TRBJ1-1	NA	NA	TRBV6-6	CASRPRTDMNTEAFF	TGTGCCAGCAGGCCCCGGACAGACATGAACACTGAAGCTTTCTTT
TRBJ2-2	NA	TRBD1	TRBV7-2	CASSLNRDRDTGELFF	TGTGCCAGCAGCTTAAACCGGGACAGGGACACCGGGGAGCTGTTTTTT
TRBJ2-7	NA	NA	TRBV16	CASSQQVLSYEQYF	TGTGCCAGCAGCCAACAGGTTCTCTCCTACGAGCAGTACTTC
TRBJ2-7	NA	TRBD1	TRBV5-4	CASSNRGPKVEQYF	TGTGCCAGCAGCAACAGGGGGCCCAAGGTTGAGCAGTACTTC
TRBJ2-7	NA	NA	TRBV18	CATRLTYSDEQYF	TGTGCCACCCGACTAACGTACAGCGACGAGCAGTACTTC